This TCR beta chain emerged from a study of human T cells and chemical hapten exposure. On the study more broadly: All through the roughly 23-week study, the scalp of each patient received diphenylcyclopropenone doses weekly. Study-wide results and caveats: Higher patch test scores went with higher counts of PT1 expanded TCRs.

Described time point: pre-sensitization, week 0. Treatment here: therapeutic diphenylcyclopropenone sensitization with weekly scalp DPC. Suited to DPC and affected by alopecia, the donors ranged from 18 to 70 years old. This clonotype has only a few counts. Its antigen is currently unknown. One entry per CDR3 protein, called by TCRdb with MiXCR from the RACE reads. The data show about 98,000 distinct CDR3 sequences, 10% to 14% seen once. The CDR3 is 15 amino acids. Germline V gene sequence: CDR1 MNHNS, CDR2 SASEGT. V shed 10 bases and J 7 bases; nucleotides not matched to a gene: 9. The specimen comprised whole blood, sampled in connection with sensitization to the hapten diphenylcyclopropenone (DPC). The sequence was collected from a woman between 55 and 75 years old with alopecia areata. Some clones in this sample may be carry-over from other donors' samples. The chain combines TRBV6-1 with TRBJ2-2; 13 bases are shared with TRBD2. The CDR3 region has the DNA TGTGCCACCTGGAGGACTAGCGGGGGTCACGGGGAGCTGTTTTTT. Protein: CATWRTSGGHGELFF.